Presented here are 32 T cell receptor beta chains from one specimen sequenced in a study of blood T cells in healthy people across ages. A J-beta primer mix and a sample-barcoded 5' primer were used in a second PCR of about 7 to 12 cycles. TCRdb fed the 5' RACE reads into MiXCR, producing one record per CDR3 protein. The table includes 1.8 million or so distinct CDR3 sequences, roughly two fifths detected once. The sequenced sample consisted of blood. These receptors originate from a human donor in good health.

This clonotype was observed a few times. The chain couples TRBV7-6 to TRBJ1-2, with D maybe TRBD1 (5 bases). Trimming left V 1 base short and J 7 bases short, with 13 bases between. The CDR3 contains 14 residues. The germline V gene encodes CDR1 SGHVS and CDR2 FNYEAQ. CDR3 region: CASSLEGRGSGYTF. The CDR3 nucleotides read TGTGCCAGCAGCTTAGAGGGGAGGGGAAGTGGCTACACCTTC. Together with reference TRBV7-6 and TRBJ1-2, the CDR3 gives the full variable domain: GAGVSQSPRYKVTKRGQDVALRCDPISGHVSLYWYRQALGQGPEFLTYFNYEAQQDKSGLPNDRFSAERPEGSISTLTIQRTEQRDSAMYRCASSLEGRGSGYTFGSGTRLTVV.

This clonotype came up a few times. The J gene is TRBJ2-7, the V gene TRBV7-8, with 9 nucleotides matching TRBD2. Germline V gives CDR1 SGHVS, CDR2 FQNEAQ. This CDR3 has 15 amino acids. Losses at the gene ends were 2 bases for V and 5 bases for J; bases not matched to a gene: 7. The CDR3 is CASSLRLAGSHEQYF. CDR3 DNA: TGTGCCAGCAGCTTACGGCTAGCGGGGAGTCACGAGCAGTACTTC.

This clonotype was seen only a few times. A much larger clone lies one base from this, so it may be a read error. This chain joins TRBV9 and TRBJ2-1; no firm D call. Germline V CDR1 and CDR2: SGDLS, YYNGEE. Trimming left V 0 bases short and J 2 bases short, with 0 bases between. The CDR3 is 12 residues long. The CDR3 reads CASSVAYNEQFF. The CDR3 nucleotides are TGTGCCAGCAGCGTAGCCTACAATGAGCAGTTCTTC. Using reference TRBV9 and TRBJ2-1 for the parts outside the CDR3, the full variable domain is DSGVTQTPKHLITATGQRVTLRCSPRSGDLSVYWYQQSLDQGLQFLIQYYNGEERAKGNILERFSAQQFPDLHSELNLSSLELGDSALYFCASSVAYNEQFFGPGTRLTVL.

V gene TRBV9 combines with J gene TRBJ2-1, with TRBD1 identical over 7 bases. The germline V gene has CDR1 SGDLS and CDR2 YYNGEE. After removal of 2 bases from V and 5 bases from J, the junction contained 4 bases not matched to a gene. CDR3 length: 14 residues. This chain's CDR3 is CASSVTGENNEQFF. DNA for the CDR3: TGTGCCAGCAGCGTCACAGGGGAAAACAATGAGCAGTTCTTC.

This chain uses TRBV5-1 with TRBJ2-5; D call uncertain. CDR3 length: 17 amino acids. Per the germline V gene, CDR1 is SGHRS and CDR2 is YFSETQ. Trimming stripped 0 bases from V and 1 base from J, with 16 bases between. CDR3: CASSLGLLTSPQETQYF. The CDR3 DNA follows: TGCGCCAGCAGCTTGGGTTTACTCACTTCACCCCAAGAGACCCAGTACTTC.

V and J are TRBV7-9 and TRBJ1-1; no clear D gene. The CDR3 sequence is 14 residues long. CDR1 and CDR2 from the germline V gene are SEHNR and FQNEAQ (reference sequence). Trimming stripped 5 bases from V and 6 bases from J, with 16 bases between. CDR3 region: CASSPRTRRAEAFF. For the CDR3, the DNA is TGTGCCAGCAGCCCGAGGACCCGGAGGGCTGAAGCTTTCTTT.

CDR3 DNA sequence: TGTGCCAGCTTGGGTTCGACATTAACTATGATGGACTACACCTTC. Its protein product is CASLGSTLTMMDYTF. V and J are TRBV6-6 and TRBJ1-2; D not certain. CDR1 and CDR2 (germline): MNHNY, SVGAGI (reference sequence). The V end lost 8 bases, the J end lost 10 bases, and 26 bases lay between the germline ends. This CDR3 region has 15 residues.

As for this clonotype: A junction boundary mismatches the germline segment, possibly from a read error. CDR3 in amino acids: CAQPSGRTYGHTF. The CDR3 DNA reads TGTGCCCAACCCTCGGGACGGACCTATGGCCACACCTTC. The rearrangement uses TRBV12-5 and TRBJ1-2, with D perhaps matching TRBD1 (5 bases). The CDR3 is 13 amino acids. The germline V gene has CDR1 LGHNT and CDR2 FRNRAP.

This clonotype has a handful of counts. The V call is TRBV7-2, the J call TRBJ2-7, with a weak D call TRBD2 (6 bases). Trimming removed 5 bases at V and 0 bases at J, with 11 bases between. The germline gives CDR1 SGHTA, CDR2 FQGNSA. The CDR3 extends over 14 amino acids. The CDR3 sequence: CASSLLANSYEQYF. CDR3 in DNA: TGTGCCAGCAGCCTCCTAGCGAACTCCTACGAGCAGTACTTC. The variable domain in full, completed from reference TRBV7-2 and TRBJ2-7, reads GAGVSQSPSNKVTEKGKDVELRCDPISGHTALYWYRQSLGQGLEFLIYFQGNSAPDKSGLPSDRFSAERTGGSVSTLTIQRTQQEDSAVYLCASSLLANSYEQYFGPGTRLTVT.

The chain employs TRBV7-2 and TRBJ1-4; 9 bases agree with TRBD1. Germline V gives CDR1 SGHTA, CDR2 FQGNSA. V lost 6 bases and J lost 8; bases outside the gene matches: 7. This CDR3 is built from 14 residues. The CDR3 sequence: CASRRDREEEKLFF. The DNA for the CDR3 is TGTGCCAGCAGACGGGACAGGGAGGAGGAAAAACTGTTTTTT. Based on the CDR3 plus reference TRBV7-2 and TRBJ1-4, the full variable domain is GAGVSQSPSNKVTEKGKDVELRCDPISGHTALYWYRQSLGQGLEFLIYFQGNSAPDKSGLPSDRFSAERTGGSVSTLTIQRTQQEDSAVYLCASRRDREEEKLFFGSGTQLSVL.

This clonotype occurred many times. The CDR3 nucleotides read TGCAGTGCTGGCGGGCTAGCGGGGGGGCTTCTATACAATGAGCAGTTCTTC. Encoded protein: CSAGGLAGGLLYNEQFF. The chain joins TRBV20-1 to TRBJ2-1, with TRBD2 matching 12 bases. This CDR3 region has 17 residues. In germline, CDR1 is DFQATT, CDR2 SNEGSKA (reference sequence). After removal of 5 bases from V and 4 bases from J, the junction contained 12 bases not matched to a gene.

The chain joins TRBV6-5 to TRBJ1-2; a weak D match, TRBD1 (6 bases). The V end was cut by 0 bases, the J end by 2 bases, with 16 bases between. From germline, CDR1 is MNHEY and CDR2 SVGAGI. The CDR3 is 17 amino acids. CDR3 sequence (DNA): TGTGCCAGCAGTTACTCGAACGTCGGGGGGCTCAACTATGGCTACACCTTC. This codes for CASSYSNVGGLNYGYTF.

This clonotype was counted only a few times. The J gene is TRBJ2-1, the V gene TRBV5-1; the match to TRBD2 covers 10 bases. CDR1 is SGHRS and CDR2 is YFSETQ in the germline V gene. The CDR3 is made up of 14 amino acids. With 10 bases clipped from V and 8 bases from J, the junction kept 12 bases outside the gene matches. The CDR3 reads CASQGGLAGDEQFF. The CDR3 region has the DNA TGCGCCTCCCAAGGAGGGCTAGCGGGGGATGAGCAGTTCTTC.

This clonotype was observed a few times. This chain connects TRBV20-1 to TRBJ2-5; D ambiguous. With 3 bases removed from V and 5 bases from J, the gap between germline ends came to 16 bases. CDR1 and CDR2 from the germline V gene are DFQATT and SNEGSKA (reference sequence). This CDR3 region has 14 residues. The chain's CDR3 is CSARTRAVLETQYF. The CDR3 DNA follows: TGCAGTGCTAGGACCCGGGCTGTTCTGGAGACCCAGTACTTC.

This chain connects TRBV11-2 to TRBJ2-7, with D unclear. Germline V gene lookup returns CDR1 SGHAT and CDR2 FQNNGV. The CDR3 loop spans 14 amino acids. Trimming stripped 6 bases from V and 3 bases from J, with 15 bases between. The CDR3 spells CASSSFFRIYEQYF. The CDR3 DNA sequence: TGTGCCAGCAGTTCATTTTTCCGGATCTACGAGCAGTACTTC.

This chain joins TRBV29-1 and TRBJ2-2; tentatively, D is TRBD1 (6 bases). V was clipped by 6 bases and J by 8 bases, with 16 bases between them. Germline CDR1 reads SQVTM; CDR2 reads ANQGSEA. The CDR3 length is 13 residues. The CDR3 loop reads CSVLQGRGGELFF. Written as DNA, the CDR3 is TGCAGCGTATTACAGGGCCGAGGTGGGGAGCTGTTTTTT.

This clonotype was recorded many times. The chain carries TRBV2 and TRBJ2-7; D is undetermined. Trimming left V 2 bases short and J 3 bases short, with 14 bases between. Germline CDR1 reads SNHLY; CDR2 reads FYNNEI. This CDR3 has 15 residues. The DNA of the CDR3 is TGTGCCAGCAGTGAAAACAGCGTGGTGGTCTACGAGCAGTACTTC. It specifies CASSENSVVVYEQYF.

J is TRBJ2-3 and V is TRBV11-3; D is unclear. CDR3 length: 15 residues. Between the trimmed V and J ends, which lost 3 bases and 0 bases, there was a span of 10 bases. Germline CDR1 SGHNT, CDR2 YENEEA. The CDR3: CASSFIMVSTDTQYF. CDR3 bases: TGTGCCAGCAGCTTTATAATGGTCAGCACAGATACGCAGTATTTT.

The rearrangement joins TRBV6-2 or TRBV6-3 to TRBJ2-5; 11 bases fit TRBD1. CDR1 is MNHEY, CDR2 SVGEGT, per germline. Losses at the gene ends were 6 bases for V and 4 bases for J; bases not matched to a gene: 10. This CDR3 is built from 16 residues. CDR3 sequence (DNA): TGTGCCAGCAGACACACCTCGGGACAGGGGGGAGAGACCCAGTACTTC. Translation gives CASRHTSGQGGETQYF.

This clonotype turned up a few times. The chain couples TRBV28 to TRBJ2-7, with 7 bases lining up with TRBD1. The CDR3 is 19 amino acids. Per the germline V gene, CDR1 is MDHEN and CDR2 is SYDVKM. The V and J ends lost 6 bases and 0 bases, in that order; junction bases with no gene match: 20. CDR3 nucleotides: TGTGCCAGCAGCTCCCAATTTCCGGGACAGATAGGGAGCTCCTACGAGCAGTACTTC. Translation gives CASSSQFPGQIGSSYEQYF.

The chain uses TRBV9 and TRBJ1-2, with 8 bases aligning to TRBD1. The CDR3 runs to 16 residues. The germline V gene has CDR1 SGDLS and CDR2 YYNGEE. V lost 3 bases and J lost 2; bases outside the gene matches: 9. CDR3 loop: CASSGTGSGENYGYTF. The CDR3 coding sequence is TGTGCCAGCAGCGGGACAGGGAGTGGGGAAAACTATGGCTACACCTTC.

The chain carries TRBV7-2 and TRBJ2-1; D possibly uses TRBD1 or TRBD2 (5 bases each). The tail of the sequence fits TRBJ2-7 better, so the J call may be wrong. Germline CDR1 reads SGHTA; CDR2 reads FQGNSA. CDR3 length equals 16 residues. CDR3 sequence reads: CASSLWGSGWTDEQYF. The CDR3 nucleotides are TGTGCCAGCAGCTTATGGGGGTCAGGGTGGACGGACGAGCAGTACTTC.

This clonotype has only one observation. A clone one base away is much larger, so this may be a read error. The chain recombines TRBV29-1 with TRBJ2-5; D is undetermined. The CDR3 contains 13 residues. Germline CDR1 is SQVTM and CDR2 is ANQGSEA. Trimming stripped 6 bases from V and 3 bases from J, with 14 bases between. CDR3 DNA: TGCAGCGTGACCCTAGAGGCAAAAGAGACCCAGTACTTC. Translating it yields CSVTLEAKETQYF.

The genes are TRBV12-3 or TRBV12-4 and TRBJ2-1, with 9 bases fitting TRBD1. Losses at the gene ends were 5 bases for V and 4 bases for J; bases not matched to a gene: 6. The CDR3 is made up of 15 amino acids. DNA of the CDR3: TGTGCCAGCAGTCCGGACAGGGGACAATACAATGAGCAGTTCTTC. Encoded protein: CASSPDRGQYNEQFF.

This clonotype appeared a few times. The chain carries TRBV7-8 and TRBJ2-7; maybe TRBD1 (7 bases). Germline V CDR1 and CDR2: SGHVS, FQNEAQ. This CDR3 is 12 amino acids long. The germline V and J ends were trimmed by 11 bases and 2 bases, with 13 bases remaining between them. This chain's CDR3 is CAGGTEPYEQYF. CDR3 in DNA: TGTGCCGGAGGGACAGAGCCCTACGAGCAGTACTTC. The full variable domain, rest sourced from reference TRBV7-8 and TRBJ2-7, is GAGVSQSPRYKVAKRGQDVALRCDPISGHVSLFWYQQALGQGPEFLTYFQNEAQLDKSGLPSDRFFAERPEGSVSTLKIQRTQQEDSAVYLCAGGTEPYEQYFGPGTRLTVT.

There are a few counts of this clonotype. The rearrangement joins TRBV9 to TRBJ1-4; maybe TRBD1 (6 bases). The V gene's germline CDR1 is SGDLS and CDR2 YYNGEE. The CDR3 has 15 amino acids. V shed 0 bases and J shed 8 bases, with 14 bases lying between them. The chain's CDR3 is CASSVGAGAGEKLFF. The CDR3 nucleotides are TGTGCCAGCAGCGTAGGGGCAGGGGCAGGAGAAAAACTGTTTTTT.

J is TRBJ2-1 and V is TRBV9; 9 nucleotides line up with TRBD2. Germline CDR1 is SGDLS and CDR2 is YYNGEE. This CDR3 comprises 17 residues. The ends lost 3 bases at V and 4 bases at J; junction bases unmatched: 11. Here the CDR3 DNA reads TGTGCCAGCAGCGGCGGGGGGGGACAGCTCCTATACAATGAGCAGTTCTTC. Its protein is CASSGGGGQLLYNEQFF.

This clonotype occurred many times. The CDR3 spells CASSSTVYEQYF. CDR3 nucleotides: TGTGCCAGCAGCTCGACAGTCTACGAGCAGTACTTC. The genes are TRBV28 and TRBJ2-7; D is perhaps TRBD1 (5 bases). Germline V gene sequence: CDR1 MDHEN, CDR2 SYDVKM. The V gene lost 6 bases and the J gene lost 3 bases, with 9 bases spanning the gap. This CDR3 has 12 amino acids.

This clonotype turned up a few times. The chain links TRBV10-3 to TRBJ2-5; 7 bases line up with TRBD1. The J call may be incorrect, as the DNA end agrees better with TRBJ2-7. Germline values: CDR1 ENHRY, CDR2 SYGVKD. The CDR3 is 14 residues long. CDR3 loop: CATINGTVVHEQYF. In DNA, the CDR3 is TGTGCCACAATCAACGGGACAGTAGTCCACGAGCAGTACTTC.

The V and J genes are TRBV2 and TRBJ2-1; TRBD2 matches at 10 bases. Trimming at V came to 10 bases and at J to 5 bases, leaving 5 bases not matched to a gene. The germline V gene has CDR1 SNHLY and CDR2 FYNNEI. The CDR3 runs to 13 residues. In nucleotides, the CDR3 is TGTGCCACCCTTAGCGGGGGGAACAATGAGCAGTTCTTC. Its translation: CATLSGGNNEQFF.

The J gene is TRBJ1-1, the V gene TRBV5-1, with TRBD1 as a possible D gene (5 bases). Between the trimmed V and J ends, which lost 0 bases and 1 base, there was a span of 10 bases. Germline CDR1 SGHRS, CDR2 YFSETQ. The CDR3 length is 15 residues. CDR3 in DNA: TGCGCCAGCAGCTTGGGTTGGGGCACGAACACTGAAGCTTTCTTT. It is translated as CASSLGWGTNTEAFF.

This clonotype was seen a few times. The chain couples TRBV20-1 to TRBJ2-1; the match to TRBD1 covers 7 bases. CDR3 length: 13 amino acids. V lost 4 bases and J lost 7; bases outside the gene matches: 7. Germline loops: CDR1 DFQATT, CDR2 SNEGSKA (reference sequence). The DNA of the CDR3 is TGCAGTGCTACCGGGACAGCCCAAAATGAGCAGTTCTTC. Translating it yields CSATGTAQNEQFF.